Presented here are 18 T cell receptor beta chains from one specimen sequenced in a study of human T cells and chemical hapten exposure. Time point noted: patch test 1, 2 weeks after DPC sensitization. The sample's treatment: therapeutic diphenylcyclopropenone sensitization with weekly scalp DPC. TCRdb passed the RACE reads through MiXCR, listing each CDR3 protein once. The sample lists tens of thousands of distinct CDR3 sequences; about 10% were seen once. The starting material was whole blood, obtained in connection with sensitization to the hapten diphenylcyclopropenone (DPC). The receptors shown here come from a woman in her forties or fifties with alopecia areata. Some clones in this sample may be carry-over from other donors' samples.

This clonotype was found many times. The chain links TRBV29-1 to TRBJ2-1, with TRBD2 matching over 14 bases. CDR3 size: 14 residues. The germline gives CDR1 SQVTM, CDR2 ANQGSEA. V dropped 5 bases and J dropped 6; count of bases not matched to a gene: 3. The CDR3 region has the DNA TGCAGCGTTCGACTAGCGGGAGGGCCCAATGAGCAGTTCTTC. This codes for CSVRLAGGPNEQFF.

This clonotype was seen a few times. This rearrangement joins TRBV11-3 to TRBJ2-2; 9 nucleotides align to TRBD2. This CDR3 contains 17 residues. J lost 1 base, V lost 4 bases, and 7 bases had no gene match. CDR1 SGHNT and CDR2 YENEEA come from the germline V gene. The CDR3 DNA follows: TGTGCCAGCAGCTATGACCGACTAGCGGAGAACACCGGGGAGCTGTTTTTT. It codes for CASSYDRLAENTGELFF.

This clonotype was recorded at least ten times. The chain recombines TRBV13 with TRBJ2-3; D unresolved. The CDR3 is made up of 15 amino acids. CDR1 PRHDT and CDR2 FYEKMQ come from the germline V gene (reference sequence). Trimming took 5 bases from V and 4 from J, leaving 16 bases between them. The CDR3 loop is CASSLDHPFADTQYF. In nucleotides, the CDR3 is TGTGCCAGCAGCCTAGACCACCCTTTCGCAGATACGCAGTATTTT.

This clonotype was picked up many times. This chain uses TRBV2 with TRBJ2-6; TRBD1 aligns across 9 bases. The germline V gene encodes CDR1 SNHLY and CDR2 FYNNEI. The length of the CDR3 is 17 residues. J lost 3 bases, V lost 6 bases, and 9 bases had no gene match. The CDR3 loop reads CASRRPGQGSGANVLTF. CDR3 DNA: TGTGCCAGCAGGAGACCGGGACAGGGAAGTGGGGCCAACGTCCTGACTTTC. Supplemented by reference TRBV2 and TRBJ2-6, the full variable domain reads EPEVTQTPSHQVTQMGQEVILRCVPISNHLYFYWYRQILGQKVEFLVSFYNNEISEKSEIFDDQFSVERPDGSNFTLKIRSTKLEDSAMYFCASRRPGQGSGANVLTFGAGSRLTVL.

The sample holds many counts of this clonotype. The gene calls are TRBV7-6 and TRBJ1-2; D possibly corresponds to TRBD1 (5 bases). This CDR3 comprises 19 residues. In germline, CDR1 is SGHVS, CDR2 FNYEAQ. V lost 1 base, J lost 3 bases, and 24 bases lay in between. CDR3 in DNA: TGTGCCAGCAGCTTAGGAGGGGAGCCGAGGGTGAGGTACGACTATGGCTACACCTTC. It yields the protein CASSLGGEPRVRYDYGYTF.

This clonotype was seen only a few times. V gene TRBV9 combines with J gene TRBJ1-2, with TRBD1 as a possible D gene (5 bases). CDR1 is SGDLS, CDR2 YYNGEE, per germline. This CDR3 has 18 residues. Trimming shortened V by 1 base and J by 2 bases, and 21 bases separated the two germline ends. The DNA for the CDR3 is TGTGCCAGCAGCGTAAGCCGCGTAGGGGCCGGTGAGAACTATGGCTACACCTTC. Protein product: CASSVSRVGAGENYGYTF.

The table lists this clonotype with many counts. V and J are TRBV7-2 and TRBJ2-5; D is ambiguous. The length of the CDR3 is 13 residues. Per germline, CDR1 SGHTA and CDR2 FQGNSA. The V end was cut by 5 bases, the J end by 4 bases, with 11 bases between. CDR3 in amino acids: CASSGWGSETQYF. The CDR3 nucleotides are TGTGCCAGCAGCGGCTGGGGTTCAGAGACCCAGTACTTC. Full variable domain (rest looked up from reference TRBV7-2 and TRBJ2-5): GAGVSQSPSNKVTEKGKDVELRCDPISGHTALYWYRQSLGQGLEFLIYFQGNSAPDKSGLPSDRFSAERTGGSVSTLTIQRTQQEDSAVYLCASSGWGSETQYFGPGTRLLVL.

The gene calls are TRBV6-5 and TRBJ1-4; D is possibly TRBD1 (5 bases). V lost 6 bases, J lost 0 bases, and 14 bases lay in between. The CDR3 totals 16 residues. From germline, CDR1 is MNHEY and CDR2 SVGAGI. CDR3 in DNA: TGTGCCAGCAGACCTCAGGGCTTGGCAACTAATGAAAAACTGTTTTTT. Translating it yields CASRPQGLATNEKLFF.

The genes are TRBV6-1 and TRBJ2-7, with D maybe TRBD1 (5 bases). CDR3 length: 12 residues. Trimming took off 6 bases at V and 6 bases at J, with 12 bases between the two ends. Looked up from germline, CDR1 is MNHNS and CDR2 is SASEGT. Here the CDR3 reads CASRPSGSEQYF. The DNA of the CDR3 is TGTGCCAGCAGACCCTCAGGGTCCGAGCAGTACTTC.

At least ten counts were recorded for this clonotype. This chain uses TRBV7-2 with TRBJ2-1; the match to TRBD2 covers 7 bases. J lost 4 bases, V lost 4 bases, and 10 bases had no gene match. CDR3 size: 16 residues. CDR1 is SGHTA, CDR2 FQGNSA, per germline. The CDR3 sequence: CASSSGVLADYNEQFF. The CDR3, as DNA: TGTGCCAGCAGCTCTGGGGTCCTAGCGGATTACAATGAGCAGTTCTTC.

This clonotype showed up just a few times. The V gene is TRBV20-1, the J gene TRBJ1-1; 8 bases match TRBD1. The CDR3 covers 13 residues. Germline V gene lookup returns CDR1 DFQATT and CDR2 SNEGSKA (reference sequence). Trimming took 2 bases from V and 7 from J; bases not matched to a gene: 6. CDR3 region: CSARLEDRDEAFF. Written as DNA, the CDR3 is TGCAGTGCTAGACTCGAGGACAGGGATGAAGCTTTCTTT.

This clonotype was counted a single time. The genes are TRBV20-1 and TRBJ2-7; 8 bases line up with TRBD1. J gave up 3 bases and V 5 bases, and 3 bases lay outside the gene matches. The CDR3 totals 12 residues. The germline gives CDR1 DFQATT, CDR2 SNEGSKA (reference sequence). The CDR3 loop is CSARQGHYEQYF. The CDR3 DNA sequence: TGCAGTGCTCGACAGGGGCACTACGAGCAGTACTTC.

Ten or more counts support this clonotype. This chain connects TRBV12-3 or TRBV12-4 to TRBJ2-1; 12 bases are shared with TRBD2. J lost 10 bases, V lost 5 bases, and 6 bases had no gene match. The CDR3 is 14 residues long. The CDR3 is CASSASGGALEQFF. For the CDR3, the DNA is TGTGCCAGCAGTGCTAGCGGGGGGGCCTTGGAGCAGTTCTTC.

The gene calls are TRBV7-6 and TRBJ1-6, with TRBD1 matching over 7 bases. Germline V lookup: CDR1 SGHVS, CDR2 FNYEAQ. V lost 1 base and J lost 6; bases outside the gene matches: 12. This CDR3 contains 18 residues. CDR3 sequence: CASSLEAPRGWTNSPLHF. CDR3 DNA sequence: TGTGCCAGCAGCTTAGAGGCCCCCAGGGGGTGGACTAATTCACCCCTCCACTTT. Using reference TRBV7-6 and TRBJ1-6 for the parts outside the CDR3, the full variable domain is GAGVSQSPRYKVTKRGQDVALRCDPISGHVSLYWYRQALGQGPEFLTYFNYEAQQDKSGLPNDRFSAERPEGSISTLTIQRTEQRDSAMYRCASSLEAPRGWTNSPLHFGNGTRLTVT.

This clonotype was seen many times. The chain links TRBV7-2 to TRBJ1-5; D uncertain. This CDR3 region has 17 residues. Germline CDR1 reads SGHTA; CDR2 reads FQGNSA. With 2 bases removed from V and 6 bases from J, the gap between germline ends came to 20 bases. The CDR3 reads CASSLTFGGFGGQPQHF. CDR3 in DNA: TGTGCCAGCAGCTTAACCTTTGGAGGGTTCGGCGGTCAGCCCCAGCATTTT.

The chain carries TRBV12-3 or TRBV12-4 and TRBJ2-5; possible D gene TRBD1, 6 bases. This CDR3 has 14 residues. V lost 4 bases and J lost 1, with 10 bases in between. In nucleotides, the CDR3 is TGTGCCAGCAGTTCGCACAGGGTCCAAGAGACCCAGTACTTC. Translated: CASSSHRVQETQYF.

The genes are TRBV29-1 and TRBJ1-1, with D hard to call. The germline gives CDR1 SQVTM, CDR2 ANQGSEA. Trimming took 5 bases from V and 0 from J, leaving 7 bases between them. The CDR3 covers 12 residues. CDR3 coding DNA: TGCAGCGTTAGTCAGGTGAACACTGAAGCTTTCTTT. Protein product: CSVSQVNTEAFF.

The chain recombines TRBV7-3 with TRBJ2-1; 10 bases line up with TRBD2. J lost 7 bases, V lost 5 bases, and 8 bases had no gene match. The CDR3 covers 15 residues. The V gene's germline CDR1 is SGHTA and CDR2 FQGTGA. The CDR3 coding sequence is TGTGCCAGCAGCCGAACTAGCGGGGTTGGTAATGAGCAGTTCTTC. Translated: CASSRTSGVGNEQFF.